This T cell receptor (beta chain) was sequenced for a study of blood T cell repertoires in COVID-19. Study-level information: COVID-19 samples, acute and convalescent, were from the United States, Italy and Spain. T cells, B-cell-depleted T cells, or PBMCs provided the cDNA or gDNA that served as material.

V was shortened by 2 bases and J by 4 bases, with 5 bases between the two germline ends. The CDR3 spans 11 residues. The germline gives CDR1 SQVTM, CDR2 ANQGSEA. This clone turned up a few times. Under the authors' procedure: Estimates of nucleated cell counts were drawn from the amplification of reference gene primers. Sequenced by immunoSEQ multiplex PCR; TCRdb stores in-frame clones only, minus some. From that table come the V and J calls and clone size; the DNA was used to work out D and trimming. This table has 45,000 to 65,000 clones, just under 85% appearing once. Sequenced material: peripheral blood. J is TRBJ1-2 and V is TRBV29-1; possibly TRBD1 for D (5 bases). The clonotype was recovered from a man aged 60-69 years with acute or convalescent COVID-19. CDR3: CSVETGYGYTF. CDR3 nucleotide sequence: TGCAGCGTTGAAACAGGCTATGGCTACACCTTC.